What follows are 25 T cell receptor beta chains derived from one specimen sequenced in a study of CD8+CD57+ T cells in acquired aplastic anemia. TCR beta VDJ and CDR3 profiles were obtained from a genomic DNA template. TCRdb analysed the reads with MiXCR anew, one entry per CDR3 protein. Of fewer than 250,000 distinct CDR3 sequences listed, roughly 50% are singletons. Patients picked for sequencing had shown CD8+CD57+ cell expansion detected by flow cytometry. The sample comprised sorted CD4+, CD8+, or CD8+CD57+ T cells (not recorded which) from PBMCs. These receptors were obtained from a human donor with aplastic anemia.

A few counts support this clonotype. The V call is TRBV2, the J call TRBJ1-1; D is undetermined. Germline V gene data show CDR1 as SNHLY and CDR2 as FYNNEI. Trimming shortened V by 7 bases and J by 8 bases, and 8 bases separated the two germline ends. This CDR3 contains 10 residues. The CDR3 DNA sequence: TGTGCCAGCACCTTGACAGAAGCTTTCTTT. It is translated as CASTLTEAFF.

This chain joins TRBV6-5 and TRBJ1-2; D is perhaps TRBD1 (5 bases). Germline-derived CDR1 and CDR2 are MNHEY and SVGAGI. The CDR3 is made up of 15 amino acids. Trimming shortened V by 0 bases and J by 5 bases, and 13 bases separated the two germline ends. This CDR3 is CASSYSDTGQYGYTF. The DNA for the CDR3 is TGTGCCAGCAGTTACTCGGACACGGGGCAATATGGCTACACCTTC.

The chain employs TRBV29-1 and TRBJ1-1, with D possibly TRBD1 on 5 matching bases. V lost 2 bases to trimming and J lost 3 bases, with 10 bases between them. This CDR3 is built from 13 residues. Germline loops: CDR1 SQVTM, CDR2 ANQGSEA. In nucleotides, the CDR3 is TGCAGCGTTGAAAGGGGAACCGACACTGAAGCTTTCTTT. Protein product: CSVERGTDTEAFF.

This clonotype was recorded many times. V and J are TRBV5-1 and TRBJ2-5; 7 bases map to TRBD2. V lost 4 bases and J lost 4; bases outside the gene matches: 4. Germline-derived CDR1 and CDR2 are SGHRS and YFSETQ. The CDR3 totals 13 residues. The CDR3 bases are TGCGCCAGCAGCGAGGGACTAAGAGAGACCCAGTACTTC. Translating it yields CASSEGLRETQYF.

The chain uses TRBV10-2 and TRBJ1-2, with 7 bases fitting TRBD1. The CDR3 length is 14 residues. J gave up 8 bases and V 6 bases, and 12 bases lay outside the gene matches. Germline V gives CDR1 WSHSY, CDR2 SAAADI. The CDR3 loop reads CASSVVTGLEGYTF. CDR3 nucleotides: TGCGCCAGCAGCGTAGTGACAGGGCTGGAAGGCTACACCTTC.

Details on this clonotype: No conserved phenylalanine or tryptophan is present at the end of the CDR3, so a read error is the likely explanation. The V gene is TRBV7-2, the J gene TRBJ1-3; D perhaps matches TRBD1 (6 bases). The V end lost 5 bases, the J end lost 0 bases, and 8 bases lay between the germline ends. The CDR3 is made up of 14 amino acids. Germline V lookup: CDR1 SGHTA, CDR2 FQGNSA. CDR3 nucleotide sequence: TGTGCCAGCAGCGGACAGAGCTCTGGAAACACCATATATTCT. Protein product: CASSGQSSGNTIYS.

The chain is built from TRBV7-9 and TRBJ2-7, with 8 bases identical to TRBD1. V gave up 5 bases and J gave up 5 bases; unmatched junction bases: 14. The germline V gene encodes CDR1 SEHNR and CDR2 FQNEAQ (reference sequence). The CDR3 is 16 amino acids. CDR3 nucleotides: TGTGCCAGCAGCCGGAACCACCGGGACAGGTGGAACGAGCAGTACTTC. Residues: CASSRNHRDRWNEQYF.

This clonotype was seen at least ten times. The rearrangement uses TRBV19 and TRBJ2-7; either TRBD1 or TRBD2 may supply D (5 bases each). The CDR3 loop spans 12 amino acids. Germline V gene data show CDR1 as LNHDA and CDR2 as SQIVND (reference sequence). Trimming left V 6 bases short and J 6 bases short, with 12 bases between. The CDR3 bases are TGTGCCAGTAGAGCCCAGGGAGCCGAGCAGTACTTC. Its protein is CASRAQGAEQYF.

This chain uses TRBV5-8 with TRBJ2-3; D might be TRBD2 (5 bases). Germline CDR1 reads SGHTS; CDR2 reads YDEGEE. CDR3 length: 14 amino acids. The germline V and J ends were trimmed by 2 bases and 6 bases, with 13 bases remaining between them. CDR3 coding DNA: TGTGCCAGCAGCTTCCCTCGGGGAGAGGATACGCAGTATTTT. Translating it yields CASSFPRGEDTQYF.

V usage is TRBV15 and J usage is TRBJ2-1; 8 bases line up with TRBD2. V dropped 0 bases and J dropped 4; count of bases not matched to a gene: 2. The CDR3 is 15 amino acids. Germline-derived CDR1 and CDR2 are LNHNV and YYDKDF (reference sequence). Written as DNA, the CDR3 is TGTGCCACCAGCAGAGACACTAGCGGATACAATGAGCAGTTCTTC. Translated, it gives CATSRDTSGYNEQFF.

CDR3: CATSNGYNTEAFF. The CDR3 DNA reads TGTGCCACCAGCAATGGTTATAACACTGAAGCTTTCTTT. V gene TRBV15 combines with J gene TRBJ1-1; no clear D. Trimming shortened V by 4 bases and J by 2 bases, and 8 bases separated the two germline ends. This CDR3 region has 13 residues. The germline V gene encodes CDR1 LNHNV and CDR2 YYDKDF (reference sequence).

A few counts support this clonotype. The V and J genes are TRBV29-1 and TRBJ1-2; D is undetermined. Trimming cost V 7 bases and J 1 base, with 7 bases left between them. The CDR3 contains 11 residues. Germline V gives CDR1 SQVTM, CDR2 ANQGSEA. CDR3 loop: CSADRNYGYTF. The CDR3 bases are TGCAGCGCTGATCGTAACTATGGCTACACCTTC.

This clonotype was counted at least ten times. This sequence joins TRBV12-3 or TRBV12-4 and TRBJ1-1; D is undetermined. CDR3 length: 12 amino acids. Trimming took 5 bases from V and 8 from J, leaving 12 bases between them. CDR3 protein: CASSLVRSEAFF. For the CDR3, the DNA is TGTGCCAGCAGTCTGGTGCGGAGCGAAGCTTTCTTT.

This clonotype was detected ten times or more. The chain has TRBV7-9 and TRBJ2-1; D not resolved. The germline V and J ends were trimmed by 3 bases and 5 bases, with 11 bases remaining between them. This CDR3 region has 14 residues. From germline, CDR1 is SEHNR and CDR2 FQNEAQ (reference sequence). For the CDR3, the DNA is TGTGCCAGCAGCTTGGCACAGCTCCACAATGAGCAGTTCTTC. Encoded protein: CASSLAQLHNEQFF. The full variable domain, in which reference TRBV7-9 and TRBJ2-1 provide the parts outside the CDR3, is DTGVSQNPRHKITKRGQNVTFRCDPISEHNRLYWYRQTLGQGPEFLTYFQNEAQLEKSRLLSDRFSAERPKGSFSTLEIQRTEQGDSAMYLCASSLAQLHNEQFFGPGTRLTVL.

This clonotype was observed many times. The chain joins TRBV19 to TRBJ2-6; D perhaps matches TRBD2 (6 bases). The length of the CDR3 is 15 residues. The germline V gene encodes CDR1 LNHDA and CDR2 SQIVND (reference sequence). The V gene lost 6 bases and the J gene lost 0 bases, with 9 bases spanning the gap. CDR3 loop: CASREGSSGANVLTF. The CDR3 bases are TGTGCCAGTAGGGAGGGCAGCTCTGGGGCCAACGTCCTGACTTTC. Using reference TRBV19 and TRBJ2-6 for the parts outside the CDR3, the full variable domain is DGGITQSPKYLFRKEGQNVTLSCEQNLNHDAMYWYRQDPGQGLRLIYYSQIVNDFQKGDIAEGYSVSREKKESFPLTVTSAQKNPTAFYLCASREGSSGANVLTFGAGSRLTVL.

This chain links TRBV29-1 with TRBJ1-1; D possibly corresponds to TRBD1 (6 bases). Looked up from germline, CDR1 is SQVTM and CDR2 is ANQGSEA. The V gene lost 5 bases and the J gene lost 2 bases, with 12 bases spanning the gap. This CDR3 is built from 13 residues. The CDR3 loop is CSVNAGDNTEAFF. CDR3 nucleotide sequence: TGCAGCGTTAATGCAGGGGATAACACTGAAGCTTTCTTT. The full variable domain, its missing parts supplied by reference TRBV29-1 and TRBJ1-1, is SAVISQKPSRDICQRGTSLTIQCQVDSQVTMMFWYRQQPGQSLTLIATANQGSEATYESGFVIDKFPISRPNLTFSTLTVSNMSPEDSSIYLCSVNAGDNTEAFFGQGTRLTVV.

This clonotype was seen repeatedly, ten times or more. J is TRBJ2-1 and V is TRBV6-5; D is unresolved. V lost 0 bases to trimming and J lost 14 bases, with 11 bases between them. There are 12 residues in the CDR3. Germline CDR1 reads MNHEY; CDR2 reads SVGAGI. CDR3 residues: CASSYSPCVEFF. The CDR3, as DNA: TGTGCCAGCAGTTACTCTCCCTGCGTAGAGTTCTTC.

V and J are TRBV5-1 and TRBJ2-2, with D perhaps matching TRBD1 (6 bases). Germline V CDR1 and CDR2: SGHRS, YFSETQ. This CDR3 spans 16 amino acids. V was clipped by 2 bases and J by 0 bases, with 11 bases between them. The CDR3 DNA reads as TGCGCCAGCAGCTTCCACGGACAGACGAACACCGGGGAGCTGTTTTTT. It specifies CASSFHGQTNTGELFF.

Comment on this clonotype: Because it lacks the conserved phenylalanine or tryptophan at the end, this CDR3 is likely a read error. The rearrangement joins TRBV12-3 or TRBV12-4 to TRBJ1-3; D is unclear. The CDR3 has 13 residues. CDR3: CASREASENTIYL. In DNA, the CDR3 is TGTGCCAGCAGGGAGGCCTCTGAAAACACCATATATCTT.

This clonotype occurred a few times. A much larger clone differs from this one at a single base, so this may be a read error. The conserved phenylalanine or tryptophan is not found at the CDR3 terminus, so this likely reflects a read error. This chain connects TRBV15 to TRBJ2-2, with 8 bases identical to TRBD2. The CDR3 has 15 amino acids. CDR1 and CDR2 from the germline V gene are LNHNV and YYDKDF (reference sequence). J lost 5 bases, V lost 5 bases, and 7 bases had no gene match. CDR3 region: CATSRGGAQTGELFS. The DNA of the CDR3 is TGTGCCACCAGCCGGGGGGGGGCGCAAACCGGGGAGCTGTTTTCT.

This clonotype showed up just a few times. This clone may be a read error of a much larger clone one base away. This sequence joins TRBV2 and TRBJ1-2; D gene ambiguous. Trimming left V 8 bases short and J 2 bases short, with 15 bases between. This CDR3 has 14 amino acids. Germline loops: CDR1 SNHLY, CDR2 FYNNEI. CDR3 sequence reads: CASRSTGLNYGYTF. The CDR3, as DNA: TGTGCCAGCCGTTCGACGGGCCTGAACTATGGCTACACCTTC.

Concerning this clonotype: One base away lies a much larger clone, so this may be a sequencing read error. The chain links TRBV7-8 to TRBJ1-6; weak D call: TRBD1 (6 bases). This CDR3 contains 16 residues. In germline, CDR1 is SGHVS, CDR2 FQNEAQ. In nucleotides, the CDR3 is TGTGCCAGCAGTCAGCTCGCGGGGGCAGGAAATTCACCCCCCCACTTT. Its protein product is CASSQLAGAGNSPPHF.

The V and J genes are TRBV28 and TRBJ2-4, with D perhaps given as TRBD1 or TRBD2 (5 bases each). CDR1 is MDHEN and CDR2 is SYDVKM in the germline V gene. V gave up 3 bases and J gave up 0 bases, with 9 bases separating them. The CDR3 length is 15 residues. CDR3 DNA sequence: TGTGCCAGCAGTTTTCATGGGGGAGCCAAAAACATTCAGTACTTC. Residues: CASSFHGGAKNIQYF.

This clonotype was seen many times. The V and J genes are TRBV12-3 or TRBV12-4 and TRBJ1-5; no clear D gene. The CDR3 has 12 amino acids. V was clipped by 6 bases and J by 4 bases, with 7 bases between them. CDR3 DNA sequence: TGTGCCAGCAGGCGGCAAAATCAGCCCCAGCATTTT. Translated: CASRRQNQPQHF.

This clonotype was counted ten times or more. This sequence joins TRBV5-1 and TRBJ2-7; possibly TRBD1 for D (6 bases). V lost 0 bases and J 3 bases, leaving 16 bases between the germline ends. Germline lookup yields CDR1 SGHRS and CDR2 YFSETQ. The CDR3 spans 16 residues. CDR3 nucleotide sequence: TGCGCCAGCAGCTTGGCCATGGACAGCCCCCTCTACGAGCAGTACTTC. As protein: CASSLAMDSPLYEQYF.